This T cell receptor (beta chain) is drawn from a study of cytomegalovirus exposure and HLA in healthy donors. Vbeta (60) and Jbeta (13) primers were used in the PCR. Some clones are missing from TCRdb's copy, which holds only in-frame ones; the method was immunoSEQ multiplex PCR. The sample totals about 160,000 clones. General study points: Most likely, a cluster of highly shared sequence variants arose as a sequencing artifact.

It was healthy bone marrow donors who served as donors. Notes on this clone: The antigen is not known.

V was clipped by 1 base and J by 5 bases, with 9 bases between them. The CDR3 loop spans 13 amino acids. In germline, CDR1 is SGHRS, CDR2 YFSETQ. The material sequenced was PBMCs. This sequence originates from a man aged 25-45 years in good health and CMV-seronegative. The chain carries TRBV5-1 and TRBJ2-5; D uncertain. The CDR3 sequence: CASSLSTWETQYF. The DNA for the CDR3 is TGCGCCAGCAGCTTGTCCACATGGGAGACCCAGTACTTC.